This record looks at one T cell receptor (beta chain) sequence and its context. Both CD4+ and CD8+ T cells were negatively isolated, and TEMRA cells underwent FACS enrichment. This entry belongs to a study of CD8 T cells in Susac syndrome. Germline CDR1 SGHTA, CDR2 FQGNSA. Trimming took off 4 bases at V and 1 base at J, with 18 bases between the two ends. The CDR3 runs 17 residues. Random hexamers primed reverse transcription of about 0.5 to 1 ug RNA. TCR beta CDR3 was amplified by immunoSEQ multiplex PCR. This amplification extended across 54 Vbeta and 13 Jbeta segments. TCRdb re-called the immunoSEQ multiplex PCR reads through MiXCR, storing one row per CDR3 protein. The sample gives roughly 28,000 distinct CDR3 sequences, around 95% of which show up once; around 0.3% is in the top ten.

The specimen was CD8+ T cells from PBMCs. The genes are TRBV7-2 and TRBJ2-3; D is possibly TRBD2 (6 bases). The sequence came from a human donor in good health. The CDR3 bases are TGTGCCAGCAGCTCCACTACGGGACTTGCAGGCACAGATACGCAGTATTTT. This sequence encodes CASSSTTGLAGTDTQYF.